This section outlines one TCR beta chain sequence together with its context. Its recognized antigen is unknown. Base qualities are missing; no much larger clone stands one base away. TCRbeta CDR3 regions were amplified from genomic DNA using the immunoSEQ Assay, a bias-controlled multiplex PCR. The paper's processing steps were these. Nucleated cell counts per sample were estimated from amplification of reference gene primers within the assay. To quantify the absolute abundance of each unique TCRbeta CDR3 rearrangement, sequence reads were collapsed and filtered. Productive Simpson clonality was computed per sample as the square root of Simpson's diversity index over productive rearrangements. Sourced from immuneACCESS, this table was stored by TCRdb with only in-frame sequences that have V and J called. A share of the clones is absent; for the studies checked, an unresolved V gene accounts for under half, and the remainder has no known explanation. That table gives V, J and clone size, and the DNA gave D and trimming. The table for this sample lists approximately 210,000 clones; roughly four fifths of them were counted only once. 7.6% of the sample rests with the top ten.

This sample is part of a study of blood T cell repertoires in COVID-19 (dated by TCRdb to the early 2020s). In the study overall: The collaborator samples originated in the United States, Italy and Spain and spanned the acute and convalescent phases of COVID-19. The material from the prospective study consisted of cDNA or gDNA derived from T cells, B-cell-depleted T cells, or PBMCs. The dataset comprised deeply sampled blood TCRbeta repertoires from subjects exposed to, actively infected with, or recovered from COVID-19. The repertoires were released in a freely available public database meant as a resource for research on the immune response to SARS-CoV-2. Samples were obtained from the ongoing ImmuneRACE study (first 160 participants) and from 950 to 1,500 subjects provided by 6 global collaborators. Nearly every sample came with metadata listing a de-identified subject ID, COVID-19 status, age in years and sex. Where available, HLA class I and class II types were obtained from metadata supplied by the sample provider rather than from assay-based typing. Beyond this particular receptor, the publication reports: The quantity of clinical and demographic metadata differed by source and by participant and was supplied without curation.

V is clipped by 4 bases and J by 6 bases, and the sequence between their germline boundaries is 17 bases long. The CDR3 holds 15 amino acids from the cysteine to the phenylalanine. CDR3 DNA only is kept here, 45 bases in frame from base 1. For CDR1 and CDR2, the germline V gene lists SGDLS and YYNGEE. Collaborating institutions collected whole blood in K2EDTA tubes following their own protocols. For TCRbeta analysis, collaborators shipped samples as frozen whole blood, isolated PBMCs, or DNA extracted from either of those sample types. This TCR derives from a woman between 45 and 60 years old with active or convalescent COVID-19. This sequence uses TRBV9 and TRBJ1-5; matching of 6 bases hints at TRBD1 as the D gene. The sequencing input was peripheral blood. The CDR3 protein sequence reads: CASSPGDIARQPQHF. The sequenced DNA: TGTGCCAGCAGCCCCGGGGACATCGCGCGTCAGCCCCAGCATTTT.